Listed here is a single TCR beta chain. Its antigen is unidentified. V was cut by 2 bases and J by 5 bases, with 10 bases left in between. The CDR3 runs to 14 residues. The germline V gene encodes CDR1 LNHNV and CDR2 YYDKDF (reference sequence). This sample was included in a study of beta chain features in type 1 diabetes. General observations from the study: Type 1 diabetes patients had moderately but significantly shorter TCRB CDR3s in all four CD4+ subsets.

The sequenced template was cDNA made from the entire isolated RNA. Clones were read by immunoSEQ multiplex PCR, and TCRdb kept only the in-frame ones, dropping some. The sample has approximately 250,000 clones, roughly a tenth seen once. This chain links TRBV15 with TRBJ1-5; the D gene is possibly TRBD1 (6 bases). This TCR derives from a man younger than 45 with type 1 diabetes. The material sequenced was naive CD4+ T cells from blood. The CDR3 loop is CATSRKQGYQPQHF. The CDR3 region has the DNA TGTGCCACCAGCAGAAAACAGGGTTATCAGCCCCAGCATTTT.